The 9 T cell receptor beta chains given below trace back to one sample, sequenced in a study of blood T cell repertoires in COVID-19. The assay was immunoSEQ multiplex PCR, and TCRdb's table has in-frame clones only and misses some. Among 70,000 or so clones listed, about four fifths were seen once. The sequencing input was peripheral blood. The receptors were gathered from a human donor in a cohort sampled during active COVID-19.

This sequence joins TRBV6-2 or TRBV6-3 and TRBJ1-1, with D maybe TRBD1 (5 bases). V dropped 5 bases and J dropped 4 bases, with 23 bases sitting between them. There are 17 residues in the CDR3. CDR1 MNHEY and CDR2 SVGEGT come from the germline V gene. CDR3 sequence reads: CASSGPGTIHWITEAFF. CDR3 DNA sequence: TGTGCCAGCAGTGGACCCGGGACTATACACTGGATCACTGAAGCTTTCTTT.

A few counts support this clone. The CDR3 spells CASSRTNTEAFF. CDR3 sequence (DNA): TGTGCCAGCAGTAGGACAAACACTGAAGCTTTCTTT. The chain uses TRBV6-5 and TRBJ1-1, with D perhaps matching TRBD1 (5 bases). The V gene lost 5 bases and the J gene lost 2 bases, with 6 bases spanning the gap. In germline, CDR1 is MNHEY, CDR2 SVGAGI. The CDR3 is 12 residues long.

This clone is a singleton in its sample. This chain links TRBV30 with TRBJ2-3; TRBD2 might be the D (6 bases). With 3 bases removed from V and 0 bases from J, the gap between germline ends came to 13 bases. Germline-derived CDR1 and CDR2 are GTSNPN and SVGIG (reference sequence). The CDR3 runs 15 residues. The CDR3 loop is CAWRPGGTSTDTQYF. CDR3 bases: TGTGCCTGGAGACCCGGAGGGACTAGCACAGATACGCAGTATTTT.

The chain uses TRBV2 and TRBJ1-5; D is perhaps TRBD1 (5 bases). Per germline, CDR1 SNHLY and CDR2 FYNNEI. Trimming left V 0 bases short and J 0 bases short, with 9 bases between. The CDR3 runs to 16 residues. CDR3 nucleotide sequence: TGTGCCAGCAGTGAAGCCAGGGTTTTTAGCAATCAGCCCCAGCATTTT. This encodes CASSEARVFSNQPQHF.

The V gene is TRBV2, the J gene TRBJ1-5; 8 positions agree with TRBD1. Germline assignment: CDR1 SNHLY and CDR2 FYNNEI. The junction had 7 bases not matched to a gene; V was cut back by 9 bases and J by 0 bases. CDR3 length: 15 residues. CDR3 coding DNA: TGTGCCAGTCGACAGGGGATGCGTAGCAATCAGCCCCAGCATTTT. It encodes CASRQGMRSNQPQHF.

The chain has TRBV19 and TRBJ1-1; 8 bases map to TRBD1. This CDR3 has 15 residues. Germline V gene lookup returns CDR1 LNHDA and CDR2 SQIVND (reference sequence). V was clipped by 6 bases and J by 1 base; unmatched bases: 7. The chain's CDR3 is CASREQGARNTEAFF. CDR3 sequence (DNA): TGTGCCAGTAGAGAGCAGGGGGCGCGGAACACTGAAGCTTTCTTT.

V gene TRBV24-1 combines with J gene TRBJ2-1, with 7 bases fitting TRBD1. CDR3 length equals 14 residues. V dropped 5 bases and J dropped 1; count of bases not matched to a gene: 1. The germline V gene encodes CDR1 KGHDR and CDR2 SFDVKD. CDR3 loop: CATSGDSSYNEQFF. The CDR3, as DNA: TGTGCCACCAGTGGGGACAGTTCCTACAATGAGCAGTTCTTC.

This clone was counted a single time. The chain is built from TRBV28 and TRBJ1-5; 8 bases are shared with TRBD1. There are 18 residues in the CDR3. Trimming removed 2 bases from V and 0 bases from J; junction bases left unmatched: 9. Germline V lookup: CDR1 MDHEN, CDR2 SYDVKM. The CDR3 coding sequence is TGTGCCAGCAGTTTAACCGGGACAGGAACTTATAGCAATCAGCCCCAGCATTTT. Translating gives CASSLTGTGTYSNQPQHF.

This clone was found a few times. This sequence joins TRBV28 and TRBJ2-7, with TRBD1 matching 9 bases. In germline, CDR1 is MDHEN, CDR2 SYDVKM. Trimming took 5 bases from V and 3 from J; bases not matched to a gene: 5. There are 14 residues in the CDR3. The CDR3 protein is CASSRTGDRYEQYF. CDR3 nucleotide sequence: TGTGCCAGCAGTAGGACAGGGGACCGCTACGAGCAGTACTTC.